Listed below are T cell receptor beta chains from one sample, sequenced in a study of blood T cell repertoires in COVID-19. Using immunoSEQ multiplex PCR, the repertoire was profiled, and TCRdb retains in-frame clones only, with some absent. The data contain tens of thousands of clones, 85% to 95% of them seen just once; the ten biggest clones take up approximately 4.2%. The sequenced sample consisted of peripheral blood. Source of these receptors: a man aged 45-65 years with active COVID-19. Both conserved end residues are part of each CDR3. D genes are given only for firm matches. Clone size is given for some rows only: seen once, a few or many times, or a class if the clone is expanded.

J gene: TRBJ1-4
clone size: NA
V gene: TRBV7-9
D gene: NA
CDR3 protein: CASSLARQSEKLFF
CDR3 DNA: TGTGCCAGCAGCTTGGCGAGGCAGAGTGAAAAACTGTTTTTT

J gene: TRBJ2-7
clone size: NA
V gene: TRBV5-4
D gene: TRBD1
CDR3 protein: CASSFAGTGSYEQYF
CDR3 DNA: TGTGCCAGCAGTTTTGCCGGGACAGGGTCCTACGAGCAGTACTTC

J gene: TRBJ1-1
clone size: NA
V gene: TRBV4-3
D gene: NA
CDR3 protein: CASSQGGWAEAFF
CDR3 DNA: TGCGCCAGCAGCCAAGGAGGGTGGGCTGAAGCTTTCTTT

J gene: TRBJ1-1
clone size: once
V gene: TRBV14
D gene: NA
CDR3 protein: CASSQGGAGAVTEAFF
CDR3 DNA: TGTGCCAGCAGCCAAGGAGGGGCAGGGGCGGTCACTGAAGCTTTCTTT

J gene: TRBJ2-3
clone size: NA
V gene: TRBV5-1
D gene: TRBD2
CDR3 protein: CASSLGGAGGPDTQYF
CDR3 DNA: TGCGCCAGCAGCTTGGGAGGAGCGGGAGGGCCAGATACGCAGTATTTT

J gene: TRBJ1-3
clone size: once
V gene: TRBV4-3
D gene: NA
CDR3 protein: CASSQLPGNRRRNTIYF
CDR3 DNA: TGCGCCAGCAGCCAATTGCCGGGAAACCGAAGGAGAAACACCATATATTTT

J gene: TRBJ1-2
clone size: NA
V gene: TRBV3-1/TRBV3-2
D gene: NA
CDR3 protein: CASSHRQAGYTF
CDR3 DNA: TGTGCCAGCAGCCACAGACAGGCTGGCTACACCTTC

J gene: TRBJ1-1
clone size: NA
V gene: TRBV6-2/TRBV6-3
D gene: TRBD1
CDR3 protein: CASSYRGTGGTEAFF
CDR3 DNA: TGTGCCAGCAGTTACCGCGGGACAGGCGGGACTGAAGCTTTCTTT

J gene: TRBJ2-1
clone size: NA
V gene: TRBV24-1
D gene: NA
CDR3 protein: CATSDGGTRHGSYNEQFF
CDR3 DNA: TGTGCCACCAGTGATGGTGGGACACGGCATGGGTCTTACAATGAGCAGTTCTTC

J gene: TRBJ2-1
clone size: NA
V gene: TRBV2
D gene: NA
CDR3 protein: CASSTDRLWSNEQFF
CDR3 DNA: TGTGCCAGCAGTACGGACAGACTTTGGTCCAATGAGCAGTTCTTC

J gene: TRBJ1-1
clone size: NA
V gene: TRBV10-3
D gene: NA
CDR3 protein: CAIGGNQLTEAFF
CDR3 DNA: TGTGCCATCGGAGGGAACCAATTGACTGAAGCTTTCTTT

J gene: TRBJ2-3
clone size: NA
V gene: TRBV11-2
D gene: NA
CDR3 protein: CASSYGAGAGKYF
CDR3 DNA: TGTGCCAGCAGCTATGGGGCGGGCGCGGGGAAGTATTTT

J gene: TRBJ1-5
clone size: NA
V gene: TRBV2
D gene: TRBD1
CDR3 protein: CASSRTGEDQPQHF
CDR3 DNA: TGTGCCAGCAGCCGGACAGGGGAGGATCAGCCCCAGCATTTT

J gene: TRBJ1-1
clone size: NA
V gene: TRBV4-2
D gene: NA
CDR3 protein: CASSQASTNTEAFF
CDR3 DNA: TGTGCCAGCAGCCAAGCAAGCACGAACACTGAAGCTTTCTTT

J gene: TRBJ1-4
clone size: NA
V gene: TRBV9
D gene: TRBD1
CDR3 protein: CASSNRQGNEKLFF
CDR3 DNA: TGTGCCAGCAGCAACCGACAGGGTAATGAAAAACTGTTTTTT

J gene: TRBJ2-6
clone size: NA
V gene: TRBV6-6
D gene: NA
CDR3 protein: CASSLLSQGTGANVLTF
CDR3 DNA: TGTGCCAGCAGTCTGCTCTCCCAGGGTACTGGGGCCAACGTCCTGACTTTC

J gene: TRBJ2-4
clone size: NA
V gene: TRBV7-9
D gene: NA
CDR3 protein: CASSPSWLEGLAKNIQYF
CDR3 DNA: TGTGCCAGCAGCCCTTCGTGGTTGGAGGGACTAGCCAAAAACATTCAGTACTTC

J gene: TRBJ1-1
clone size: NA
V gene: TRBV5-4
D gene: NA
CDR3 protein: CASSLPGNTEAFF
CDR3 DNA: TGTGCCAGCAGCCTGCCAGGGAACACTGAAGCTTTCTTT

J gene: TRBJ1-1
clone size: NA
V gene: TRBV7-9
D gene: NA
CDR3 protein: CASSLSQATNTEAFF
CDR3 DNA: TGTGCCAGCAGCTTATCTCAGGCAACGAACACTGAAGCTTTCTTT

J gene: TRBJ2-5
clone size: NA
V gene: TRBV7-2
D gene: TRBD2
CDR3 protein: CASSFAFGLAFQETQYF
CDR3 DNA: TGTGCCAGCAGCTTCGCATTCGGACTAGCGTTCCAAGAGACCCAGTACTTC

J gene: TRBJ2-2
clone size: NA
V gene: TRBV15
D gene: TRBD1
CDR3 protein: CATSGALQQGAQGELFF
CDR3 DNA: TGTGCCACCAGCGGAGCCCTCCAACAGGGGGCGCAAGGGGAGCTGTTTTTT

J gene: TRBJ2-7
clone size: NA
V gene: TRBV18
D gene: TRBD2
CDR3 protein: CASSPLAGGPSYEQYF
CDR3 DNA: TGTGCCAGCTCACCTCTAGCGGGAGGCCCCTCCTACGAGCAGTACTTC

J gene: TRBJ2-1
clone size: NA
V gene: TRBV27
D gene: TRBD2
CDR3 protein: CASSSLLAGGRDEQFF
CDR3 DNA: TGTGCCAGCAGTTCCCTACTAGCGGGGGGGCGTGATGAGCAGTTCTTC

J gene: TRBJ2-5
clone size: NA
V gene: TRBV7-6
D gene: TRBD2
CDR3 protein: CASSLGSGVQETQYF
CDR3 DNA: TGTGCCAGCAGCTTGGGTAGCGGGGTCCAAGAGACCCAGTACTTC

J gene: TRBJ1-5
clone size: NA
V gene: TRBV19
D gene: NA
CDR3 protein: CASSIGAGAPNQPQHF
CDR3 DNA: TGTGCCAGTAGTATCGGAGCAGGGGCGCCCAATCAGCCCCAGCATTTT

J gene: TRBJ2-7
clone size: NA
V gene: TRBV12-3/TRBV12-4
D gene: NA
CDR3 protein: CASSLISYEQYF
CDR3 DNA: TGTGCCAGCTCTTTAATCTCCTACGAGCAGTACTTC

J gene: TRBJ2-1
clone size: NA
V gene: TRBV6-5
D gene: NA
CDR3 protein: CASSYSKVSRGNEQFF
CDR3 DNA: TGTGCCAGCAGTTACTCGAAAGTGAGTAGAGGCAATGAGCAGTTCTTC

J gene: TRBJ2-4
clone size: NA
V gene: TRBV7-8
D gene: NA
CDR3 protein: CASSATGNPKNIQYF
CDR3 DNA: TGTGCCAGCAGCGCCACAGGGAACCCCAAAAACATTCAGTACTTC

J gene: TRBJ2-1
clone size: NA
V gene: TRBV2
D gene: NA
CDR3 protein: CASTSEGGANEQFF
CDR3 DNA: TGTGCCAGCACCTCAGAAGGAGGGGCTAATGAGCAGTTCTTC

J gene: TRBJ1-5
clone size: NA
V gene: TRBV28
D gene: TRBD1
CDR3 protein: CASTPGGTNQPQHF
CDR3 DNA: TGTGCCAGTACCCCAGGGGGAACCAATCAGCCCCAGCATTTT

J gene: TRBJ2-2
clone size: NA
V gene: TRBV18
D gene: NA
CDR3 protein: CASSLITGELFF
CDR3 DNA: TGTGCCAGCTCACTCATCACCGGGGAGCTGTTTTTT

J gene: TRBJ2-1
clone size: NA
V gene: TRBV6-2/TRBV6-3
D gene: TRBD1
CDR3 protein: CASSPRRGTGGEQFF
CDR3 DNA: TGTGCCAGCAGCCCCCGCAGGGGGACAGGGGGTGAGCAGTTCTTC

J gene: TRBJ1-1
clone size: NA
V gene: TRBV12-3/TRBV12-4
D gene: TRBD1
CDR3 protein: CASRRTGVTEAFF
CDR3 DNA: TGTGCCAGCAGGCGGACAGGGGTGACTGAAGCTTTCTTT

J gene: TRBJ2-7
clone size: once
V gene: TRBV6-5
D gene: TRBD1
CDR3 protein: CAIARDRIYEQYF
CDR3 DNA: TGTGCCATCGCGCGGGACAGGATTTACGAGCAGTACTTC

J gene: TRBJ2-5
clone size: NA
V gene: TRBV29-1
D gene: NA
CDR3 protein: CSVDGARMETQYF
CDR3 DNA: TGCAGCGTTGATGGGGCTAGAATGGAGACCCAGTACTTC

J gene: TRBJ2-7
clone size: once
V gene: TRBV28
D gene: NA
CDR3 protein: CASSYLDRNYEQYF
CDR3 DNA: TGTGCCAGCAGTTATCTAGACAGGAACTACGAGCAGTACTTC

J gene: TRBJ2-7
clone size: NA
V gene: TRBV6-5
D gene: NA
CDR3 protein: CASTIDPQGFKYF
CDR3 DNA: TGTGCCAGCACCATAGACCCACAGGGATTCAAGTACTTC